Shown below are 26 T cell receptor beta chains from a single sample sequenced in a study of blood T cell repertoires in COVID-19. The repertoire was sequenced with immunoSEQ multiplex PCR; TCRdb's copy has only in-frame clones and lacks some. Among 100,000 or so clones listed, 81% were seen once. Sequencing was performed on peripheral blood. All receptors derive from a human donor in a cohort sampled during active COVID-19.

V usage is TRBV5-1 and J usage is TRBJ2-7, with 7 nucleotides matching TRBD1. This CDR3 spans 14 amino acids. Trimming cost V 5 bases and J 3 bases; bases outside gene matches: 8. Looked up from germline, CDR1 is SGHRS and CDR2 is YFSETQ. DNA for the CDR3: TGCGCCAGCAGTTCGGTGGCAGGGGGCTACGAGCAGTACTTC. As protein: CASSSVAGGYEQYF.

The rearrangement joins TRBV15 to TRBJ1-3, with D perhaps matching TRBD1 (5 bases). Germline V gene lookup returns CDR1 LNHNV and CDR2 YYDKDF (reference sequence). The CDR3 covers 16 residues. Trimming stripped 0 bases from V and 4 bases from J, with 13 bases between. As DNA, the CDR3 is TGTGCCACCAGCAGAGATGTTGGGGCGTCCGGAAACACCATATATTTT. Translation: CATSRDVGASGNTIYF.

CDR3 sequence reads: CATSPQGRGTEAFF. CDR3 DNA: TGTGCCACCTCCCCCCAGGGCCGTGGCACTGAAGCTTTCTTT. This chain connects TRBV19 to TRBJ1-1, with a weak D call TRBD1 (5 bases). This CDR3 contains 14 residues. Germline-derived CDR1 and CDR2 are LNHDA and SQIVND (reference sequence). V was clipped by 10 bases and J by 4 bases, with 19 bases between them.

This clone was observed once. This chain uses TRBV20-1 with TRBJ2-3; maybe TRBD2 (5 bases). CDR1 and CDR2 (germline): DFQATT, SNEGSKA (reference sequence). Trimming shortened V by 3 bases and J by 0 bases, and 13 bases separated the two germline ends. The CDR3 has 15 residues. The CDR3 sequence is CSASGSRSSTDTQYF. The DNA of the CDR3 is TGCAGTGCTAGTGGGAGTAGGTCTAGCACAGATACGCAGTATTTT.

CDR3 bases: TGTGCCTGGGCAAAGGGGGGGACTTCCAATGAAAAACTGTTTTTT. Amino acid sequence: CAWAKGGTSNEKLFF. The V call is TRBV30, the J call TRBJ1-4; D possibly corresponds to TRBD1 (6 bases). This CDR3 has 15 residues. Trimming left V 5 bases short and J 5 bases short, with 18 bases between. Germline-derived CDR1 and CDR2 are GTSNPN and SVGIG (reference sequence).

A few counts support this clone. The V gene is TRBV24-1, the J gene TRBJ2-5; TRBD2 matches at 12 bases. Germline V CDR1 and CDR2: KGHDR, SFDVKD. The CDR3 has 19 residues. The V and J ends lost 3 bases and 2 bases, in that order; junction bases with no gene match: 12. The CDR3 DNA reads as TGTGCCACCAGTGATCCCCGGGGGGTGGGACTAGCGGGTCAAGAGACCCAGTACTTC. Its translation is CATSDPRGVGLAGQETQYF.

There are a few counts of this clone. The genes are TRBV7-9 and TRBJ2-7; 8 bases match TRBD1. The CDR3 length is 16 residues. The germline CDR1 and CDR2 sequences are SEHNR and FQNEAQ (reference sequence). V shed 4 bases, J shed 3 bases, and the junction held 11 bases outside the gene matches. CDR3 sequence reads: CASSSIMGQEIYEQYF. CDR3 DNA sequence: TGTGCCAGCAGCTCGATAATGGGACAGGAGATCTACGAGCAGTACTTC.

Worth noting for this clone: The same CDR3 is also encoded by other DNA sequences in this sample. V gene TRBV14 combines with J gene TRBJ2-7, with D hard to call. Looked up from germline, CDR1 is SGHDN and CDR2 is FVKESK. V lost 1 base and J 2 bases, leaving 12 bases between the germline ends. The CDR3 is 15 residues long. Here the CDR3 reads CASSQGLAGPYEQYF. Here the CDR3 DNA reads TGTGCCAGCAGCCAAGGGCTGGCAGGCCCCTACGAGCAGTACTTC.

This clone occurred a few times. The genes are TRBV5-6 and TRBJ1-1; D perhaps matches TRBD1 (6 bases). The germline V gene has CDR1 SGHDT and CDR2 YYEEEE. Trimming took off 0 bases at V and 9 bases at J, with 9 bases between the two ends. This CDR3 has 12 amino acids. The CDR3 sequence is CASSLGRGQAFF. As DNA, the CDR3 is TGTGCCAGCAGCTTGGGGCGGGGGCAAGCTTTCTTT.

V and J are TRBV6-4 and TRBJ1-6; D uncertain. The CDR3 spans 13 residues. Deletions cut 3 bases from V and 9 bases from J, with 9 bases between. Germline V CDR1 and CDR2: MRHNA, SNTAGT. CDR3 protein: CASSESPGSPLHF. The CDR3 DNA follows: TGTGCCAGCAGTGAGAGCCCGGGTTCACCCCTCCACTTT.

J is TRBJ1-1 and V is TRBV12-3 or TRBV12-4; D may be TRBD1 (5 bases). V was clipped by 7 bases and J by 4 bases, with 10 bases between them. This CDR3 region has 12 residues. Here the CDR3 reads CASTLGPTEAFF. CDR3 DNA: TGTGCCAGCACCCTGGGGCCCACTGAAGCTTTCTTT.

This rearrangement joins TRBV7-2 to TRBJ2-7; 8 nucleotides align to TRBD2. The V gene end was trimmed by 4 bases and the J gene end by 4 bases; junction bases not matched to a gene: 9. The CDR3 is 15 amino acids. The germline gives CDR1 SGHTA, CDR2 FQGNSA. The DNA for the CDR3 is TGTGCCAGCAGCTACTACGGGGGGGCAGTGTACGAGCAGTACTTC. It yields the protein CASSYYGGAVYEQYF.

This chain joins TRBV5-4 and TRBJ1-3, with TRBD1 matching 8 bases. CDR3 length: 17 residues. Germline values: CDR1 SGHNT, CDR2 YYREEE (reference sequence). Trimming at V came to 0 bases and at J to 1 base, leaving 6 bases not matched to a gene. Here the CDR3 DNA reads TGTGCCAGCAGCTTGGGGGGACAGGCGTTTTCTGGAAACACCATATATTTT. Translation: CASSLGGQAFSGNTIYF.

The chain combines TRBV5-6 with TRBJ2-1; TRBD1 matches at 7 bases. This CDR3 spans 15 amino acids. V was pared by 5 bases and J by 4 bases, with 9 bases of the junction left unmatched. Per the germline V gene, CDR1 is SGHDT and CDR2 is YYEEEE. CDR3 nucleotides: TGTGCCAGCAGGTTCGGGGACAGTCCGTACAATGAGCAGTTCTTC. Its protein product is CASRFGDSPYNEQFF.

This clone was detected only once. The chain couples TRBV28 to TRBJ2-7; 7 positions agree with TRBD2. Germline V gives CDR1 MDHEN, CDR2 SYDVKM. The CDR3 is 13 amino acids. The V and J ends lost 4 bases and 3 bases, in that order; junction bases with no gene match: 3. In DNA, the CDR3 is TGTGCCAGCAGTTCCGGGACTATCTACGAGCAGTACTTC. It specifies CASSSGTIYEQYF.

The V call is TRBV9, the J call TRBJ1-4, with 7 bases that match TRBD1. With 0 bases clipped from V and 7 bases from J, the junction kept 6 bases outside the gene matches. The V gene's germline CDR1 is SGDLS and CDR2 YYNGEE. The CDR3 totals 15 residues. The CDR3 reads CASSVAVRQGEKLFF. The CDR3, as DNA: TGTGCCAGCAGCGTAGCTGTCCGACAGGGTGAAAAACTGTTTTTT. Together with reference TRBV9 and TRBJ1-4, the CDR3 gives the full variable domain: DSGVTQTPKHLITATGQRVTLRCSPRSGDLSVYWYQQSLDQGLQFLIQYYNGEERAKGNILERFSAQQFPDLHSELNLSSLELGDSALYFCASSVAVRQGEKLFFGSGTQLSVL.

The chain links TRBV6-5 to TRBJ2-5; maybe TRBD1 (6 bases). This CDR3 region has 14 residues. V dropped 5 bases and J dropped 2 bases, with 12 bases sitting between them. CDR1 MNHEY and CDR2 SVGAGI come from the germline V gene. CDR3 DNA sequence: TGTGCCAGCAGTACCCACAGGGTACAAGAGACCCAGTACTTC. Translated, it gives CASSTHRVQETQYF.

V usage is TRBV6-6 and J usage is TRBJ2-7; possibly TRBD2 for D (5 bases). Germline-derived CDR1 and CDR2 are MNHNY and SVGAGI (reference sequence). The V end lost 7 bases, the J end lost 3 bases, and 19 bases lay between the germline ends. This CDR3 has 15 amino acids. This chain's CDR3 is CASTSTLISGYEQYF. Written as DNA, the CDR3 is TGTGCCAGCACCTCCACATTAATAAGCGGCTACGAGCAGTACTTC.

V is TRBV4-2 and J is TRBJ2-4; D is possibly TRBD1 (6 bases). Germline CDR1 and CDR2: LGHNA and YNFKEQ. The ends were cut back, 1 base at V and 0 bases at J, with 10 bases in the middle. CDR3 length: 16 residues. The CDR3 loop is CASSQGWGLAKNIQYF. The CDR3 coding sequence is TGTGCCAGCAGCCAAGGGTGGGGGCTAGCCAAAAACATTCAGTACTTC.

V gene TRBV19 combines with J gene TRBJ2-1; 7 bases agree with TRBD2. The CDR3 consists of 17 residues. Germline V lookup: CDR1 LNHDA, CDR2 SQIVND (reference sequence). V was clipped by 2 bases and J by 5 bases; unmatched bases: 12. The CDR3 loop is CASSISRAGANNNEQFF. The CDR3 coding sequence is TGTGCCAGTAGTATAAGTAGGGCGGGAGCTAATAACAATGAGCAGTTCTTC.

The chain combines TRBV14 with TRBJ1-1; the D gene is possibly TRBD1 (6 bases). V was pared by 2 bases and J by 6 bases, with 13 bases between. The CDR3 consists of 14 residues. Germline V CDR1 and CDR2: SGHDN, FVKESK. The CDR3 loop is CASSQLTGIPEAFF. In DNA form, the CDR3 reads TGTGCCAGCAGCCAACTCACAGGGATCCCTGAAGCTTTCTTT.

This clone showed up just a few times. Other nucleotide sequences from this sample produce the same CDR3. The rearrangement links TRBV3-1 (or the pseudogene TRBV3-2) to TRBJ1-2; D unresolved. Trimming pared 3 bases from V and 5 bases from J, leaving 13 bases between. Germline loops: CDR1 LGHDT, CDR2 YNNKEL (reference sequence). The CDR3 has 14 amino acids. Here the CDR3 reads CASSQDRGLYGYTF. For the CDR3, the DNA is TGTGCCAGCAGCCAGGACCGCGGACTTTATGGCTACACCTTC.

V usage is TRBV4-3 and J usage is TRBJ2-3; TRBD1 matches 10 bases. CDR3 size: 15 residues. CDR1 is LGHNA and CDR2 is YSLEER in the germline V gene. The ends lost 2 bases at V and 4 bases at J; junction bases unmatched: 3. The CDR3 here is CASSQSGTGADTQYF. The CDR3 DNA reads TGCGCCAGCAGCCAATCAGGGACAGGGGCAGATACGCAGTATTTT.

This clone occurred a few times. The V and J genes are TRBV2 and TRBJ2-7; 10 bases agree with TRBD1. Germline assignment: CDR1 SNHLY and CDR2 FYNNEI. V trimming: 5 bases; J trimming: 2 bases; junction bases outside the gene matches: 9. The CDR3 runs to 16 residues. CDR3 protein: CASSNLLTGGAYEQYF. The CDR3 DNA reads as TGTGCCAGCAGTAACCTCCTGACAGGGGGCGCCTACGAGCAGTACTTC.

The chain joins TRBV5-1 to TRBJ1-2; 8 bases line up with TRBD1. Germline CDR1 reads SGHRS; CDR2 reads YFSETQ. With V trimmed by 3 bases and J by 6 bases, 10 bases remained unmatched. The CDR3 runs to 15 residues. The CDR3 sequence is CASSYDRGLPNGYTF. Written as DNA, the CDR3 is TGCGCCAGCAGCTATGACAGGGGCCTCCCTAATGGCTACACCTTC.

The gene calls are TRBV18 and TRBJ2-7; the match to TRBD1 covers 9 bases. The germline V gene encodes CDR1 KGHSH and CDR2 LQKENI. V was pared by 3 bases and J by 6 bases, with 9 bases of the junction left unmatched. This CDR3 has 15 residues. CDR3 DNA sequence: TGTGCCAGCTCACCGTTCCAACAGGGGGCGGGCGAGCAGTACTTC. This encodes CASSPFQQGAGEQYF.